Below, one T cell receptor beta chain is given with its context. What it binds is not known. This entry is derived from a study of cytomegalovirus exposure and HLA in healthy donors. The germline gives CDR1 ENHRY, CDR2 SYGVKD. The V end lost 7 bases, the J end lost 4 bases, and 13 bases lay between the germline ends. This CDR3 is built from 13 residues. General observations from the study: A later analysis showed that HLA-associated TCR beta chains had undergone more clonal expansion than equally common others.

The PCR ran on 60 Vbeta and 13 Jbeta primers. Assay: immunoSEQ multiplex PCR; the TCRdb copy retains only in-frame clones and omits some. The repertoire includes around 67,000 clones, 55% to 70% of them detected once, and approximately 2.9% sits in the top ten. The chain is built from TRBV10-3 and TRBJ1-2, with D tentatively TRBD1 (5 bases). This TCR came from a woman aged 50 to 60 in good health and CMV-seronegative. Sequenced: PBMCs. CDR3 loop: CAIKETVSYGYTF. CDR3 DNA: TGTGCCATCAAAGAGACAGTTAGCTATGGCTACACCTTC.